Presented here are 28 T cell receptor beta chains from one specimen sequenced in a study of response to subunit inactivated influenza vaccine. TCRdb reprocessed the RT-PCR reads via MiXCR and lists one record per CDR3 protein. The table has 500,000 to 550,000 distinct CDR3 sequences, roughly 8.2% seen once. The sequencing used PBMCs from blood, collected around 25 months after vaccination. The receptor source for this set is a man between 45 and 75 years old who received an inactivated influenza vaccine.

V and J are TRBV10-3 and TRBJ2-7; D gene uncertain. The V gene lost 6 bases and the J gene lost 1 base, with 16 bases spanning the gap. The CDR3 has 15 amino acids. Germline V lookup: CDR1 ENHRY, CDR2 SYGVKD. The CDR3, as DNA: TGTGCCATCAGCGAATACCTCGGATCGTCCTACGAGCAGTACTTC. Protein product: CAISEYLGSSYEQYF.

There are many counts of this clonotype. The rearrangement uses TRBV4-2 and TRBJ2-7; 7 bases map to TRBD2. This CDR3 region has 15 residues. Per germline, CDR1 LGHNA and CDR2 YNFKEQ. The junction had 2 bases not matched to a gene; V was cut back by 0 bases and J by 0 bases. The CDR3 coding sequence is TGTGCCAGCAGCCAAGAGGGACTAAACTCCTACGAGCAGTACTTC. Translation: CASSQEGLNSYEQYF.

There are many counts of this clonotype. The chain is built from TRBV7-2 and TRBJ2-2; D call uncertain. The CDR3 covers 16 residues. Germline V gene data show CDR1 as SGHTA and CDR2 as FQGNSA. V was pared by 1 base and J by 1 base, with 10 bases between. The CDR3: CASSLGTRLNTGELFF. The CDR3 bases are TGTGCCAGCAGCTTAGGAACGCGACTGAACACCGGGGAGCTGTTTTTT.

In its sample, this clonotype was seen a few times. This chain joins TRBV18 and TRBJ2-1; TRBD2 matches 10 bases. CDR3 length: 17 residues. V was pared by 4 bases and J by 4 bases, with 10 bases of the junction left unmatched. Germline assignment: CDR1 KGHSH and CDR2 LQKENI. CDR3 amino acids: CASSLLTGTSAYNEQFF. The CDR3 DNA reads as TGTGCCAGCTCACTTCTGACCGGGACTAGCGCGTACAATGAGCAGTTCTTC.

This clonotype was seen at least ten times. The chain is built from TRBV11-2 and TRBJ1-1, with D perhaps TRBD1 (6 bases). V was trimmed by 5 bases and J by 5 bases, leaving 12 bases between them. The germline V gene encodes CDR1 SGHAT and CDR2 FQNNGV. This CDR3 has 13 amino acids. DNA of the CDR3: TGTGCCAGCAGCGTGGGGGGGGCGACTGAAGCTTTCTTT. Translation gives CASSVGGATEAFF.

This clonotype was observed a few times. The V and J genes are TRBV10-3 and TRBJ2-2; a weak D match, TRBD2 (5 bases). The CDR3 has 14 amino acids. V was trimmed by 2 bases and J by 2 bases, leaving 6 bases between them. Germline loops: CDR1 ENHRY, CDR2 SYGVKD. For the CDR3, the DNA is TGTGCCATCAGTGAGCGGACTAACACCGGGGAGCTGTTTTTT. Its translation is CAISERTNTGELFF.

In its sample, this clonotype was seen a few times. The chain recombines TRBV20-1 with TRBJ2-5, with D unclear. Trimming took off 4 bases at V and 5 bases at J, with 11 bases between the two ends. This CDR3 has 12 amino acids. Germline V gene lookup returns CDR1 DFQATT and CDR2 SNEGSKA (reference sequence). The CDR3 loop is CSAILQAETQYF. The DNA for the CDR3 is TGCAGTGCTATCCTCCAAGCCGAGACCCAGTACTTC.

V and J are TRBV9 and TRBJ2-2, with TRBD1 identical over 10 bases. The germline CDR1 and CDR2 sequences are SGDLS and YYNGEE. This CDR3 is 14 amino acids long. The V and J ends lost 4 bases and 8 bases, in that order; junction bases with no gene match: 5. The CDR3 sequence is CASSTRTGGGELFF. In DNA form, the CDR3 reads TGTGCCAGCAGCACCCGGACAGGGGGAGGGGAGCTGTTTTTT.

The chain has TRBV27 and TRBJ1-1, with D unresolved. CDR1 and CDR2 from the germline V gene are MNHEY and SMNVEV (reference sequence). V lost 5 bases and J 1 base, leaving 8 bases between the germline ends. CDR3 length: 13 residues. The CDR3 spells CASSPVGNTEAFF. CDR3 in DNA: TGTGCCAGCAGTCCGGTAGGGAACACTGAAGCTTTCTTT.

This clonotype was observed many times. This rearrangement joins TRBV7-2 to TRBJ2-3; D not resolved. CDR3 length: 14 residues. CDR1 is SGHTA, CDR2 FQGNSA, per germline. The V end lost 1 base, the J end lost 2 bases, and 7 bases lay between the germline ends. This CDR3 reads CASSLGPYTDTQYF. The CDR3 coding sequence is TGTGCCAGCAGCTTAGGGCCTTACACAGATACGCAGTATTTT.

The chain has TRBV5-1 and TRBJ2-1, with D perhaps matching TRBD2 (5 bases). The V end was cut by 6 bases, the J end by 2 bases, with 15 bases between. Germline V gene sequence: CDR1 SGHRS, CDR2 YFSETQ. The CDR3 spans 15 residues. In nucleotides, the CDR3 is TGCGCCAGCAACCGCAGGACTGCGGCCTACAATGAGCAGTTCTTC. Translation gives CASNRRTAAYNEQFF. Full variable domain (remainder filled in from reference TRBV5-1 and TRBJ2-1): KAGVTQTPRYLIKTRGQQVTLSCSPISGHRSVSWYQQTPGQGLQFLFEYFSETQRNKGNFPGRFSGRQFSNSRSEMNVSTLELGDSALYLCASNRRTAAYNEQFFGPGTRLTVL.

The rearrangement joins TRBV15 to TRBJ2-5, with a weak D call TRBD1 (6 bases). V was clipped by 5 bases and J by 4 bases, with 17 bases between them. Germline V lookup: CDR1 LNHNV, CDR2 YYDKDF (reference sequence). CDR3 size: 15 residues. The CDR3: CATSSRWGLGETQYF. The CDR3 DNA is TGTGCCACCAGCTCCAGATGGGGGCTTGGAGAGACCCAGTACTTC.

This clonotype appeared a few times. This chain joins TRBV6-1 and TRBJ2-7, with a possible D match to TRBD1 (6 bases). V shed 6 bases and J shed 2 bases, with 14 bases lying between them. The germline CDR1 and CDR2 sequences are MNHNS and SASEGT. The CDR3 runs 14 residues. The CDR3 spells CASRSRGSTYEQYF. The CDR3 DNA follows: TGTGCCAGCAGAAGTAGGGGGTCTACCTACGAGCAGTACTTC.

The chain recombines TRBV12-3 or TRBV12-4 with TRBJ2-5, with D hard to call. Trimming pared 6 bases from V and 5 bases from J, leaving 19 bases between. The length of the CDR3 is 15 residues. CDR3 sequence: CASRPPLDRLETQYF. In nucleotides, the CDR3 is TGTGCCAGCAGGCCCCCCCTCGACCGGCTCGAGACCCAGTACTTC.

The chain has TRBV15 and TRBJ1-2; the D is unclear. CDR3 length: 16 residues. V lost 1 base, J lost 7 bases, and 19 bases lay in between. Germline V gene lookup returns CDR1 LNHNV and CDR2 YYDKDF (reference sequence). The CDR3 nucleotides read TGTGCCACCAGCAGAGGAGCCACGTTACAACTGGGTGGCTACACCTTC. Its translation: CATSRGATLQLGGYTF.

The chain joins TRBV12-3 or TRBV12-4 to TRBJ1-5; D not resolved. The CDR3 has 14 amino acids. Trimming cost V 3 bases and J 7 bases, with 13 bases left between them. The CDR3 DNA is TGTGCCAGCAGTTTGGACGGATCGAGGCAGCCCCAGCATTTT. This translates into CASSLDGSRQPQHF.

This chain joins TRBV6-2 or TRBV6-3 and TRBJ2-4; 7 bases agree with TRBD2. V dropped 2 bases and J dropped 0; count of bases not matched to a gene: 16. This CDR3 comprises 20 residues. The V gene's germline CDR1 is MNHEY and CDR2 SVGEGT. The CDR3 loop reads CASSYPRLASGRIAKNIQYF. CDR3 coding DNA: TGTGCCAGCAGTTACCCCCGACTAGCTTCCGGAAGGATAGCCAAAAACATTCAGTACTTC.

The rearrangement links TRBV7-2 to TRBJ2-1; no clear D gene. CDR1 is SGHTA and CDR2 is FQGNSA in the germline V gene. This CDR3 region has 13 residues. With 3 bases removed from V and 4 bases from J, the gap between germline ends came to 7 bases. The CDR3 DNA reads TGTGCCAGCAGCTTTACCAGATACAATGAGCAGTTCTTC. Its translation: CASSFTRYNEQFF.

The chain links TRBV5-1 to TRBJ2-6; D is unclear. There are 15 residues in the CDR3. Looked up from germline, CDR1 is SGHRS and CDR2 is YFSETQ. The V and J ends lost 4 bases and 2 bases respectively, with 10 bases between them. CDR3 loop: CASSRMGTGANVLTF. As DNA, the CDR3 is TGCGCCAGCAGCCGTATGGGTACTGGGGCCAACGTCCTGACTTTC.

This clonotype occurred many times. The V and J genes are TRBV28 and TRBJ2-7, with D possibly called TRBD1 or TRBD2 (5 bases each). The CDR3 contains 14 residues. Germline CDR1 is MDHEN and CDR2 is SYDVKM. V gave up 10 bases and J gave up 4 bases, with 20 bases separating them. DNA for the CDR3: TGTGCCACCATAAACCGGGGCACGTCATACGAGCAGTACTTC. Encoded protein: CATINRGTSYEQYF.

This clonotype was recorded many times. J is TRBJ2-7 and V is TRBV7-8; 13 bases fit TRBD2. The CDR3 totals 17 residues. Germline CDR1 reads SGHVS; CDR2 reads FQNEAQ. V shed 5 bases, J shed 2 bases, and the junction held 9 bases outside the gene matches. This chain's CDR3 is CASSRGTSGILTYEQYF. The CDR3, as DNA: TGTGCCAGCAGCCGGGGGACTAGCGGGATTCTTACCTACGAGCAGTACTTC. The full variable domain, in which reference TRBV7-8 and TRBJ2-7 provide the parts outside the CDR3, is GAGVSQSPRYKVAKRGQDVALRCDPISGHVSLFWYQQALGQGPEFLTYFQNEAQLDKSGLPSDRFFAERPEGSVSTLKIQRTQQEDSAVYLCASSRGTSGILTYEQYFGPGTRLTVT.

A few counts support this clonotype. This chain connects TRBV12-3 or TRBV12-4 to TRBJ1-1; 9 bases fit TRBD1. The CDR3 has 13 residues. V was pared by 3 bases and J by 11 bases, with 7 bases of the junction left unmatched. CDR3 DNA: TGTGCCAGCAGTTTGGGGGGGACAGGGAACGCTTTCTTT. This codes for CASSLGGTGNAFF.

The V call is TRBV20-1, the J call TRBJ2-1; TRBD2 matches at 9 bases. This CDR3 spans 14 amino acids. Germline V gene lookup returns CDR1 DFQATT and CDR2 SNEGSKA (reference sequence). V was pared by 1 base and J by 5 bases, with 3 bases of the junction left unmatched. CDR3 DNA sequence: TGCAGTGCTAGAGGCGGGAGGGCCGACAATGAGCAGTTCTTC. Translated: CSARGGRADNEQFF.

This clonotype was observed a few times. J is TRBJ1-2 and V is TRBV7-6; 7 bases line up with TRBD1. The ends lost 5 bases at V and 4 bases at J; junction bases unmatched: 16. CDR3 length: 17 amino acids. CDR1 and CDR2 (germline): SGHVS, FNYEAQ. Here the CDR3 reads CASSNYGTAESIYGYTF. CDR3 sequence (DNA): TGTGCCAGCAGCAATTATGGGACAGCTGAATCGATCTATGGCTACACCTTC.

The chain links TRBV7-2 to TRBJ1-2; possible D gene TRBD1, 5 bases. This CDR3 spans 15 amino acids. The V gene lost 0 bases and the J gene lost 3 bases, with 11 bases spanning the gap. Germline V lookup: CDR1 SGHTA, CDR2 FQGNSA. The CDR3 DNA sequence: TGTGCCAGCAGCTTAGCGCTGCAGGGATACTATGGCTACACCTTC. Amino acids: CASSLALQGYYGYTF.

V gene TRBV20-1 combines with J gene TRBJ1-1, with 7 bases that match TRBD1. Unmatched junction bases numbered 6, after V lost 1 base and J lost 1 base. CDR3 size: 15 residues. Germline CDR1 DFQATT, CDR2 SNEGSKA (reference sequence). The CDR3 DNA is TGCAGTGCTAGAGTGACAGGGAGGCCGAACACTGAAGCTTTCTTT. As protein: CSARVTGRPNTEAFF.

CDR3 coding DNA: TGTGCCATCAGTGAAGCGGGAGGGTTTAACACCGGGGAGCTGTTTTTT. Translation: CAISEAGGFNTGELFF. V is TRBV10-3 and J is TRBJ2-2; 10 positions match TRBD2. The V and J ends lost 3 bases and 2 bases, in that order; junction bases with no gene match: 3. The CDR3 length is 16 residues. Germline V gene data show CDR1 as ENHRY and CDR2 as SYGVKD.

This clonotype was picked up many times. This chain joins TRBV25-1 and TRBJ2-1; 11 nucleotides line up with TRBD2. The germline CDR1 and CDR2 sequences are MGHDK and SYGVNS. The CDR3 has 15 amino acids. V gave up 7 bases and J gave up 3 bases; unmatched junction bases: 5. CDR3 sequence reads: CASTSSGGGYNEQFF. The CDR3 region has the DNA TGTGCCAGCACCAGTAGCGGGGGGGGCTACAATGAGCAGTTCTTC.